This TCR beta chain derives from a study of prognosis after radiotherapy for stage I lung cancer. On the study more broadly: Medically, all non-small cell lung cancer patients were deemed inoperable. Regarding the study as a whole: The way patients used TRBV and TRBJ genes reportedly differed depending on whether they had metastases.

TCR beta CDR3 was amplified from genomic DNA by two-round multiplex PCR. Amplification during the initial PCR round employed primers specific to each TRBV and TRBJ gene. TCRdb reprocessed the multiplex PCR reads via MiXCR and lists one record per CDR3 protein. This sample yields about 15,000 distinct CDR3 sequences, of which roughly two fifths are seen a single time; almost 40% belongs to the top ten. The CDR3 covers 17 residues. Trimming removed 2 bases from V and 2 bases from J; junction bases left unmatched: 9. Per the germline V gene, CDR1 is DFQATT and CDR2 is SNEGSKA (reference sequence). With regard to this clonotype: What it recognizes is unknown.

The sequence derives from a donor over 45 with non-small cell lung cancer. This chain uses TRBV20-1 with TRBJ2-7; 13 nucleotides match TRBD2. The source material was PBMCs, sampled before or after stereotactic body radiation therapy (not recorded which). The chain's CDR3 is CSARPALTSGRPYEQYF. In nucleotides, the CDR3 is TGCAGTGCTAGACCCGCCCTGACTAGCGGGAGGCCCTACGAGCAGTACTTC.